The next 29 T cell receptor beta chains were all read from a single sample in a study of T cells in localized non-small cell lung cancer. The protocol was immunoSEQ multiplex PCR, while the TCRdb copy is restricted to in-frame clones and leaves out a portion. The table shows about 13,000 clones, with 28% occurring only once. Sequencing used lung tumor tissue, obtained before any cancer treatment. The source is a female donor older than 55 with stage I lung adenocarcinoma.

This chain uses TRBV25-1 with TRBJ2-7; D is uncertain. Germline lookup yields CDR1 MGHDK and CDR2 SYGVNS. The CDR3 covers 12 residues. Trimming cost V 3 bases and J 3 bases, with 6 bases left between them. In DNA, the CDR3 is TGTGCCAGCAGTGATTCCGTCTACGAGCAGTACTTC. Translating gives CASSDSVYEQYF.

This chain links TRBV30 with TRBJ2-7; no definite D call. V was cut by 2 bases and J by 4 bases, with 6 bases left in between. CDR3 length: 11 residues. Germline loops: CDR1 GTSNPN, CDR2 SVGIG (reference sequence). This chain's CDR3 is CAWSLQYEQYF. The CDR3 DNA is TGTGCCTGGAGTCTCCAATACGAGCAGTACTTC.

This clone was found a few times. The chain links TRBV6-8 to TRBJ2-5; a weak D match, TRBD2 (7 bases). CDR1 MNHGY and CDR2 SAAAGT come from the germline V gene. The CDR3 has 15 amino acids. V lost 0 bases and J 5 bases, leaving 13 bases between the germline ends. The CDR3: CASSYSPKGGETQYF. The CDR3 nucleotides are TGTGCCAGCAGTTACTCGCCGAAGGGGGGGGAGACCCAGTACTTC.

This clone was picked up a small number of times. DNA for the CDR3: TGCGCCAGCAGCTTTCAGGGCCGGGGAGATGAAAAACTGTTTTTT. It translates to CASSFQGRGDEKLFF. The gene calls are TRBV5-1 and TRBJ1-4; D may be TRBD1 (5 bases). Germline loops: CDR1 SGHRS, CDR2 YFSETQ. V was clipped by 2 bases and J by 6 bases, with 14 bases between them. This CDR3 has 15 amino acids.

This clone was seen only a few times. The J gene is TRBJ2-7, the V gene TRBV11-3; D gene unclear. The germline V and J ends were trimmed by 0 bases and 0 bases, with 6 bases remaining between them. Germline lookup yields CDR1 SGHNT and CDR2 YENEEA. There are 14 residues in the CDR3. DNA for the CDR3: TGTGCCAGCAGCTTAGACAGGAGCTCCTACGAGCAGTACTTC. Protein: CASSLDRSSYEQYF.

This clone was recorded a few times. CDR3 coding DNA: TGCGCCAGCAGCCAAGATAATGGACTATATGGCTACACCTTC. Its translation is CASSQDNGLYGYTF. V and J are TRBV4-1 and TRBJ1-2, with D unresolved. Trimming pared 0 bases from V and 5 bases from J, leaving 10 bases between. This CDR3 is built from 14 residues. Germline values: CDR1 MGHRA, CDR2 YSYEKL.

This clone came up a few times. V gene TRBV19 combines with J gene TRBJ1-5; D gene uncertain. Germline V gene data show CDR1 as LNHDA and CDR2 as SQIVND (reference sequence). V was clipped by 4 bases and J by 0 bases, with 7 bases between them. CDR3 length equals 14 residues. This CDR3 is CASSKVYSNQPQHF. CDR3 DNA sequence: TGTGCCAGTAGTAAAGTCTATAGCAATCAGCCCCAGCATTTT.

Ten or more counts support this clone. This chain connects TRBV11-3 to TRBJ1-3; 7 nucleotides agree with TRBD1. Germline-derived CDR1 and CDR2 are SGHNT and YENEEA. This CDR3 spans 17 amino acids. V was pared by 5 bases and J by 4 bases, with 14 bases of the junction left unmatched. For the CDR3, the DNA is TGTGCCAGCAGCCGCCCACGGGGACAGCTTATGGGAAACACCATATATTTT. The encoded protein is CASSRPRGQLMGNTIYF.

This clone was counted a few times. This rearrangement joins TRBV6-8 to TRBJ2-7; D assignment may be TRBD1 or TRBD2 (5 bases each). Germline V gene lookup returns CDR1 MNHGY and CDR2 SAAAGT. V lost 5 bases, J lost 9 bases, and 20 bases lay in between. The CDR3 loop spans 14 amino acids. For the CDR3, the DNA is TGTGCCAGCAGTGAGGACGCAGGACGGGGCGCGCAGTACTTC. This translates into CASSEDAGRGAQYF.

A few counts support this clone. The rearrangement links TRBV30 to TRBJ2-1; 11 positions match TRBD2. This CDR3 has 16 residues. Germline lookup yields CDR1 GTSNPN and CDR2 SVGIG (reference sequence). Trimming cost V 1 base and J 4 bases; bases outside gene matches: 6. The CDR3 reads CAWSGMTSGVYNEQFF. The CDR3, as DNA: TGTGCCTGGAGTGGGATGACTAGCGGGGTTTACAATGAGCAGTTCTTC.

The table lists this clone with a few counts. V gene TRBV7-5 combines with J gene TRBJ1-4; TRBD1 was called by the table and not checked on the DNA. TRBV7-5 is an annotated pseudogene. This CDR3 region has 15 residues. Written as DNA, the CDR3 is TGTGCCAGCAGCACCAGACAGGGGGTTTATGAAAAACTGTTTTTT. Protein product: CASSTRQGVYEKLFF.

This clone was detected ten times or more. The chain joins TRBV11-3 to TRBJ2-4, with a weak D call TRBD1 (5 bases). Per the germline V gene, CDR1 is SGHNT and CDR2 is YENEEA. This CDR3 has 15 amino acids. The V gene lost 3 bases and the J gene lost 1 base, with 10 bases spanning the gap. The CDR3 region is CASSFAKGAKNIQYF. The DNA for the CDR3 is TGTGCCAGCAGCTTCGCGAAGGGGGCCAAAAACATTCAGTACTTC. Full variable domain (remainder filled in from reference TRBV11-3 and TRBJ2-4): EAGVVQSPRYKIIEKKQPVAFWCNPISGHNTLYWYLQNLGQGPELLIRYENEEAVDDSQLPKDRFSAERLKGVDSTLKIQPAELGDSAVYLCASSFAKGAKNIQYFGAGTRLSVL.

The chain links TRBV30 to TRBJ1-2; unclear D gene. CDR3 length: 13 amino acids. The germline CDR1 and CDR2 sequences are GTSNPN and SVGIG (reference sequence). V lost 3 bases and J 7 bases, leaving 15 bases between the germline ends. CDR3 loop: CAWSPVSGIGYTF. The CDR3 DNA sequence: TGTGCCTGGAGCCCTGTTAGTGGGATTGGCTACACCTTC. The full variable domain, completed using reference TRBV30 and TRBJ1-2, is SQTIHQWPATLVQPVGSPLSLECTVEGTSNPNLYWYRQAAGRGLQLLFYSVGIGQISSEVPQNLSASRPQDRQFILSSKKLLLSDSGFYLCAWSPVSGIGYTFGSGTRLTVV.

This clone was detected ten times or more. The chain links TRBV9 to TRBJ1-2; possible D gene TRBD1, 5 bases. Germline V CDR1 and CDR2: SGDLS, YYNGEE. The CDR3 is 13 residues long. The germline V and J ends were trimmed by 4 bases and 8 bases, with 15 bases remaining between them. CDR3 nucleotides: TGTGCCAGCAGCCTAACCGGGACTTACGGCTACACCTTC. This codes for CASSLTGTYGYTF.

There are a few counts of this clone. This sample includes further DNA sequences coding for the same CDR3. This chain links TRBV10-2 with TRBJ1-1; perhaps TRBD1 as D (6 bases). Trimming took 0 bases from V and 4 from J, leaving 9 bases between them. The germline V gene has CDR1 WSHSY and CDR2 SAAADI. The CDR3 is 14 residues long. The CDR3 here is CASSESGGGTEAFF. The CDR3 nucleotides read TGCGCCAGCAGTGAGTCAGGGGGGGGCACTGAAGCTTTCTTT.

This clone was counted a few times. The gene calls are TRBV9 and TRBJ1-4, with D unclear. The germline CDR1 and CDR2 sequences are SGDLS and YYNGEE. Trimming took 0 bases from V and 10 from J, leaving 16 bases between them. The CDR3 runs 15 residues. CDR3 sequence: CASSVDGRESGKLFF. CDR3 in DNA: TGTGCCAGCAGCGTAGACGGCAGAGAATCCGGAAAACTGTTTTTT.

The chain carries TRBV30 and TRBJ1-1; D remains unclear. V was trimmed by 5 bases and J by 2 bases, leaving 6 bases between them. CDR1 and CDR2 (germline): GTSNPN, SVGIG (reference sequence). This CDR3 region has 11 residues. The CDR3, as DNA: TGTGCCTGGCAGGCTAACACTGAAGCTTTCTTT. As protein: CAWQANTEAFF.

This clone was detected only a few times. The rearrangement links TRBV6-8 to TRBJ2-5; 7 bases are a match to TRBD1. The CDR3 runs to 12 residues. From germline, CDR1 is MNHGY and CDR2 SAAAGT. After removal of 6 bases from V and 3 bases from J, the junction contained 1 base not matched to a gene. The CDR3 DNA follows: TGTGCCAGCAGGACAGGGAAAGAGACCCAGTACTTC. Residues: CASRTGKETQYF.

This clone appeared many times. The rearrangement links TRBV11-3 to TRBJ1-5; D is perhaps TRBD1 (5 bases). V gave up 5 bases and J gave up 7 bases, with 18 bases separating them. The CDR3 is made up of 15 amino acids. CDR1 and CDR2 from the germline V gene are SGHNT and YENEEA. The CDR3 bases are TGTGCCAGCAGCCTAGGGACCAGGGAAAACCAGCCCCAGCATTTT. It specifies CASSLGTRENQPQHF. Combining the CDR3 with reference TRBV11-3 and TRBJ1-5 gives the whole variable domain EAGVVQSPRYKIIEKKQPVAFWCNPISGHNTLYWYLQNLGQGPELLIRYENEEAVDDSQLPKDRFSAERLKGVDSTLKIQPAELGDSAVYLCASSLGTRENQPQHFGDGTRLSIL.

The chain employs TRBV18 and TRBJ2-5; 7 nucleotides align to TRBD2. The CDR3 contains 16 residues. V lost 4 bases, J lost 1 base, and 9 bases stayed unmatched. From germline, CDR1 is KGHSH and CDR2 LQKENI. Here the CDR3 DNA reads TGTGCCAGCTCACTTACATTAGCGGGCCTCCAAGAGACCCAGTACTTC. It translates to CASSLTLAGLQETQYF.

The chain employs TRBV9 and TRBJ2-5, with D perhaps TRBD1 (6 bases). Germline loops: CDR1 SGDLS, CDR2 YYNGEE. CDR3 length: 14 amino acids. Deletions cut 6 bases from V and 1 base from J, with 13 bases between. The CDR3 loop reads CASKARGGQETQYF. CDR3 nucleotide sequence: TGTGCCAGCAAAGCAAGAGGGGGCCAAGAGACCCAGTACTTC.

There are a few counts of this clone. This sample also contains other DNA sequences that code for the same CDR3. The J gene is TRBJ2-1, the V gene TRBV11-3, with D possibly matching TRBD1 (5 bases). Germline-derived CDR1 and CDR2 are SGHNT and YENEEA. The CDR3 totals 14 residues. V lost 3 bases and J lost 3, with 9 bases in between. The CDR3 nucleotides read TGTGCCAGCAGCTTTCGAGACAGCTACAATGAGCAGTTCTTC. Protein: CASSFRDSYNEQFF.

The chain links TRBV19 to TRBJ1-2; 8 nucleotides line up with TRBD1. J lost 5 bases, V lost 7 bases, and 15 bases had no gene match. Germline assignment: CDR1 LNHDA and CDR2 SQIVND (reference sequence). This CDR3 comprises 16 residues. The CDR3 bases are TGTGCCAGTATTGGGGCAGGACAGGGCGCCTTTTATGGCTACACCTTC. Amino acids: CASIGAGQGAFYGYTF.

The table lists this clone with a few counts. The rearrangement joins TRBV5-1 to TRBJ2-7, with 11 bases identical to TRBD2. From germline, CDR1 is SGHRS and CDR2 YFSETQ. There are 15 residues in the CDR3. The V gene end was trimmed by 3 bases and the J gene end by 2 bases; junction bases not matched to a gene: 4. The CDR3 nucleotides read TGCGCCAGCAGCTCCCGACTAGCGGGGCCCTACGAGCAGTACTTC. It encodes CASSSRLAGPYEQYF.

This clone was seen ten or more times. The chain has TRBV6-8 and TRBJ2-4; TRBD1 agrees at 7 bases. J gave up 6 bases and V 4 bases, and 6 bases lay outside the gene matches. The CDR3 covers 14 residues. Germline CDR1 is MNHGY and CDR2 is SAAAGT. CDR3 nucleotide sequence: TGTGCCAGCAGTTTGGGGAACAGGGGAAACATTCAGTACTTC. This codes for CASSLGNRGNIQYF.

This chain connects TRBV30 to TRBJ2-7; D uncertain. Trimming stripped 3 bases from V and 2 bases from J, with 5 bases between. The V gene's germline CDR1 is GTSNPN and CDR2 SVGIG (reference sequence). There are 11 residues in the CDR3. The DNA of the CDR3 is TGTGCCTGGAGGAGCGCCTACGAGCAGTACTTC. Translated: CAWRSAYEQYF.

V gene TRBV19 combines with J gene TRBJ1-1, with a possible D match to TRBD1 (6 bases). Trimming took 4 bases from V and 0 from J, leaving 12 bases between them. Germline CDR1 is LNHDA and CDR2 is SQIVND (reference sequence). The CDR3 is 15 residues long. The CDR3 sequence: CASSSRRGLNTEAFF. CDR3 in DNA: TGTGCCAGTAGTAGCCGCAGGGGATTGAACACTGAAGCTTTCTTT.

This clone has just a few counts. The chain recombines TRBV11-3 with TRBJ2-6, with 8 bases that match TRBD1. The CDR3 runs 15 residues. In germline, CDR1 is SGHNT, CDR2 YENEEA. Trimming removed 7 bases from V and 12 bases from J; junction bases left unmatched: 14. The CDR3 loop reads CASISTGALLPVLTF. CDR3 nucleotide sequence: TGTGCCAGCATCTCGACAGGGGCCCTACTTCCCGTCCTGACTTTC.

The V call is TRBV30, the J call TRBJ2-1; 7 bases are shared with TRBD1. CDR1 and CDR2 (germline): GTSNPN, SVGIG (reference sequence). After removal of 2 bases from V and 6 bases from J, the junction contained 4 bases not matched to a gene. This CDR3 has 13 residues. Written as DNA, the CDR3 is TGTGCCTGGAGTCAGGGGGTGGGCAATGAGCAGTTCTTC. Its protein is CAWSQGVGNEQFF.